This is a list of T cell receptor beta chains from one sample in a study of T cell therapy product for transplant patients. Their recognized antigens are unknown. Produced via immunoSEQ multiplex PCR; TCRdb's table is partial and in-frame only. The sample contains approximately 960 clones, 40% to 45% of which appear only once. Sequencing was performed on a sorted cell population cultured from PBMCs. These receptors came from an adult in good health. The CDR3 runs from the conserved cysteine through the conserved F or W. D genes are given only for firm matches. Clone size is stated in some rows and not others, as once, few, many or a class when expanded.

v_gene	j_gene	len	abundance	d_gene	CDR3nt	CDR3aa
TRBV5-1	TRBJ2-5	17	NA	NA	TGCGCCAGCAGCTTGGTCGCCGTGGGGGGAAATGGAGAGACCCAGTACTTC	CASSLVAVGGNGETQYF
TRBV6-1	TRBJ2-5	13	NA	NA	TGTGCCAGCTGTAGGGCCCTGAAAGAGACCCAGTACTTC	CASCRALKETQYF
TRBV9	TRBJ1-1	14	few	NA	TGTGCCAGCAGCGTCAGCACTATGAACACTGAAGCTTTCTTT	CASSVSTMNTEAFF
TRBV5-1	TRBJ1-1	14	medium-sized	NA	TGCGCCAGCAGCGTATCAGGGCTGAACACTGAAGCTTTCTTT	CASSVSGLNTEAFF
TRBV15	TRBJ2-5	14	NA	NA	TGTGCCACCAGCAGCGGTCGACAACAAGAGACCCAGTACTTC	CATSSGRQQETQYF
TRBV29-1	TRBJ2-3	14	NA	NA	TGCAGCGTTGAAAGTCCCAAAAGCACAGATACGCAGTATTTT	CSVESPKSTDTQYF
TRBV7-7	TRBJ2-2	13	NA	NA	TGTGCTAGCAGCTTAAAGTATAACGGGGAGCTGTTTTTT	CASSLKYNGELFF
TRBV5-3	TRBJ1-5	13	NA	NA	TGTGCCAGAATAAGGCCACCTCGCCCACCCCAGCATTTT	CARIRPPRPPQHF
TRBV30	TRBJ1-3	13	medium-sized	NA	TGTGCCTGGAGTCGGGAGTGGGGAAACACCATATATTTT	CAWSREWGNTIYF
TRBV16	TRBJ1-1	13	NA	NA	TGTGCCAGCAGCCCCAGCGGGGGCACTGAAGCTTTCTTT	CASSPSGGTEAFF
TRBV14	TRBJ1-1	14	NA	NA	TGTGCCAGCAGCCAAGATCAGGCCCGTCCTAAAGCTTTCTTT	CASSQDQARPKAFF
TRBV30	TRBJ2-2	13	medium-sized	NA	TGTGCCTGGAGGGTGTTTTACACCGGGGAGCTGTTTTTT	CAWRVFYTGELFF
TRBV10-3	TRBJ2-5	15	NA	NA	TGTGCCATCGGGGAGACGGGGCAGAGAGGGGAGACCCAGTACTTC	CAIGETGQRGETQYF